This TCR beta chain was sequenced for a study of T cell responses to AZD1222 COVID-19 vaccine. The length of the CDR3 is 14 residues. The V end was cut by 3 bases, the J end by 3 bases, with 12 bases between. The germline gives CDR1 ENHRY, CDR2 SYGVKD. The table came from immunoSEQ multiplex PCR; TCRdb's copy has only in-frame clones and leaves some out. The top ten clones hold about 1% of a sample with some 170,000 clones, 90% to 95% of them seen once. The TCR originated in an adult who received the MenACWY meningococcal vaccine as a control. The V call is TRBV10-3, the J call TRBJ2-7, with a weak D call TRBD1 (5 bases). This sample comprised peripheral blood, obtained 28 days after the second dose of the MenACWY control vaccine. CDR3 sequence reads: CAISEGRVSYEQYF. DNA for the CDR3: TGTGCCATCAGTGAAGGCAGGGTGAGCTACGAGCAGTACTTC.